The following is a T cell receptor beta chain sequence with its context. This sample is part of a study of blood T cell repertoires in COVID-19. Looking at the study overall: Acute and convalescent COVID-19 specimens originated in the United States, Italy and Spain. From T cells, B-cell-depleted T cells, or PBMCs came the material, which was cDNA or gDNA.

The CDR3 sequence is 17 residues long. Germline lookup yields CDR1 PRHDT and CDR2 FYEKMQ (reference sequence). Trimming stripped 0 bases from V and 5 bases from J, with 20 bases between. Original data processing: The authors estimated nucleated cell counts from reference gene primer amplification. TCRdb keeps only in-frame clones here, not all; method: immunoSEQ multiplex PCR. That table gives V, J and clone size, and the DNA gave D and trimming. The sample carries approximately 200,000 clones, around nine tenths recorded once. The sequenced sample was peripheral blood. The origin of this receptor is a man between 60 and 70 years old who had recovered from COVID-19. The chain has TRBV13 and TRBJ2-7; D call uncertain. CDR3 region: CASSLGRGARPTHEQYF. As DNA, the CDR3 is TGTGCCAGCAGCTTAGGCCGCGGCGCTAGACCCACCCACGAGCAGTACTTC.